This TCR beta chain comes out of a study of long-term antiretroviral therapy in people with HIV. The overall study: A decade or so separates the oldest specimens from the later 2015 immediate-ART recommendation. General observations from the study: Diversity increased after ART yet remained lower than in transplant donor controls.

The authors ran the immunoSEQ assay, v3.0, at survey level. Here immunoSEQ multiplex PCR was the method, and the copy in TCRdb shows in-frame clones only, minus some. The table lists 30,000 to 40,000 clones, about 80% of them singletons. With regard to this clone: The antigen remains unidentified.

This CDR3 has 14 amino acids. Trimming cost V 1 base and J 6 bases; bases outside gene matches: 5. Germline V lookup: CDR1 SEHNR, CDR2 FQNEAQ (reference sequence). The TCR comes from a young man with HIV. Sequenced material: unsorted PBMCs, taken 0.4 years before starting antiretroviral therapy. The chain carries TRBV7-9 and TRBJ2-7; TRBD1 matches at 8 bases. The CDR3 is CASSLGGQGAEQYF. CDR3 DNA sequence: TGTGCCAGCAGCTTAGGTGGCCAGGGGGCCGAGCAGTACTTC.